Listed here are 19 T cell receptor beta chains from one sample, sequenced in a study of T-cell reconstitution after alpha-beta-depleted transplantation in children. During its preparation, the TCRbeta library received unique molecular identifiers. TCRdb re-called the PCR reads with MiXCR, one entry per CDR3 protein. In the table there are 600,000 to 700,000 distinct CDR3 sequences, approximately 17% of which are singletons. Here the sequenced sample was PBMCs from the stem cell graft donor, taken from the stem cell graft. The receptors come from a human donor who donated a stem cell graft to a child with acute myeloid leukemia.

This clonotype has a count of ten or more. The chain is built from TRBV6-5 and TRBJ2-5, with D possibly matching TRBD2 (7 bases). V gave up 2 bases and J gave up 2 bases, with 9 bases separating them. Germline assignment: CDR1 MNHEY and CDR2 SVGAGI. The CDR3 sequence is 14 residues long. Here the CDR3 reads CASSYRGAQETQYF. The DNA of the CDR3 is TGTGCCAGCAGTTACCGGGGGGCTCAAGAGACCCAGTACTTC.

Ten or more counts support this clonotype. The V and J genes are TRBV20-1 and TRBJ1-6; TRBD1 is a possible D gene (6 bases). V was shortened by 5 bases and J by 0 bases, with 17 bases between the two germline ends. The length of the CDR3 is 17 residues. Per the germline V gene, CDR1 is DFQATT and CDR2 is SNEGSKA (reference sequence). DNA of the CDR3: TGCAGTGCTTCCCTAGGGGGGTTTGCCTCCTATAATTCACCCCTCCACTTT. As protein: CSASLGGFASYNSPLHF.

This clonotype was found a few times. The chain carries TRBV29-1 and TRBJ2-5; D call uncertain. This CDR3 has 15 amino acids. Germline CDR1 is SQVTM and CDR2 is ANQGSEA. Trimming took 5 bases from V and 1 from J, leaving 17 bases between them. The CDR3 DNA reads as TGCAGCGTTATTCCCTACACCGGGCCCCAAGAGACCCAGTACTTC. This translates into CSVIPYTGPQETQYF.

This clonotype appeared many times. J is TRBJ2-3 and V is TRBV20-1; D not resolved. The V end lost 4 bases, the J end lost 2 bases, and 1 base lay between the germline ends. The CDR3 totals 10 residues. Per the germline V gene, CDR1 is DFQATT and CDR2 is SNEGSKA (reference sequence). Here the CDR3 reads CSATTDTQYF. CDR3 nucleotides: TGCAGTGCTACCACAGATACGCAGTATTTT.

This clonotype showed up many times. The J gene is TRBJ2-1, the V gene TRBV29-1; D remains ambiguous. V lost 4 bases and J lost 3, with 1 base in between. Germline V gene sequence: CDR1 SQVTM, CDR2 ANQGSEA. This CDR3 contains 10 residues. The CDR3 DNA follows: TGCAGCGTTGTCTACAATGAGCAGTTCTTC. Translated: CSVVYNEQFF.

As to this clonotype: One end of the junction is discordant with germline, which a read error may explain. The rearrangement uses TRBV12-3 or TRBV12-4 and TRBJ1-3, with D possibly being TRBD1 (5 bases). The CDR3 covers 13 residues. CDR3 DNA sequence: TGTGCCAACAGACAGTACTCTGGAAACCCCATATATTTT. This codes for CANRQYSGNPIYF.

This clonotype has more than one count but fewer than ten. The rearrangement links TRBV7-6 to TRBJ2-3; 10 nucleotides agree with TRBD2. Trimming cost V 5 bases and J 1 base; bases outside gene matches: 6. This CDR3 is built from 16 residues. CDR1 is SGHVS, CDR2 FNYEAQ, per germline. CDR3 loop: CASSRAGGMGTDTQYF. The CDR3 DNA is TGTGCCAGCAGCAGAGCGGGGGGGATGGGCACAGATACGCAGTATTTT.

This clonotype was recorded at least ten times. The chain recombines TRBV20-1 with TRBJ2-5; TRBD2 matches at 11 bases. The V gene's germline CDR1 is DFQATT and CDR2 SNEGSKA (reference sequence). Trimming cost V 6 bases and J 2 bases; bases outside gene matches: 14. This CDR3 is built from 17 residues. The CDR3 DNA follows: TGCAGTGCCCCCGGGGGACTAGCGGTTACATCTCAAGAGACCCAGTACTTC. This translates into CSAPGGLAVTSQETQYF.

This sequence joins TRBV7-6 and TRBJ2-1; 7 bases fit TRBD1. Germline assignment: CDR1 SGHVS and CDR2 FNYEAQ. V was clipped by 4 bases and J by 10 bases; unmatched bases: 16. There are 16 residues in the CDR3. The CDR3, as DNA: TGTGCCAGCAGCTCATTGACAGGGAGTAGTTTGTCGGAGCAGTTCTTC. It codes for CASSSLTGSSLSEQFF.

This clonotype appeared many times. The J gene is TRBJ2-1, the V gene TRBV20-1; 9 bases map to TRBD2. CDR3 size: 15 residues. Per germline, CDR1 DFQATT and CDR2 SNEGSKA (reference sequence). V dropped 6 bases and J dropped 1; count of bases not matched to a gene: 7. CDR3 loop: CSAPGSGGSYNEQFF. CDR3 coding DNA: TGCAGTGCCCCGGGGAGCGGGGGGTCCTACAATGAGCAGTTCTTC.

This clonotype was observed at least ten times. The chain is built from TRBV20-1 and TRBJ2-1, with TRBD2 as a possible D gene (7 bases). The CDR3 runs to 17 residues. Trimming took off 5 bases at V and 6 bases at J, with 26 bases between the two ends. Germline CDR1 and CDR2: DFQATT and SNEGSKA (reference sequence). The CDR3 region has the DNA TGCAGTGCTGGGGTACCGGGGGGCAGCGCCAAAGGCAATGAGCAGTTCTTC. Translating gives CSAGVPGGSAKGNEQFF.

This clonotype has more than one count but fewer than ten. The chain is built from TRBV15 and TRBJ2-3, with 14 nucleotides matching TRBD2. The ends lost 5 bases at V and 6 bases at J; junction bases unmatched: 7. Germline V lookup: CDR1 LNHNV, CDR2 YYDKDF (reference sequence). The CDR3 spans 16 residues. In nucleotides, the CDR3 is TGTGCCACCAGCTCCGGACTAGCGGGGGGTCGGGATACGCAGTATTTT. Its protein product is CATSSGLAGGRDTQYF.

This clonotype was detected ten times or more. The J gene is TRBJ2-1, the V gene TRBV20-1; 8 bases map to TRBD1. V was clipped by 2 bases and J by 6 bases; unmatched bases: 3. The CDR3 extends over 13 amino acids. Per the germline V gene, CDR1 is DFQATT and CDR2 is SNEGSKA (reference sequence). The CDR3 DNA reads as TGCAGTGCTAGAACAGGGGGTGGCAATGAGCAGTTCTTC. Protein sequence: CSARTGGGNEQFF.

Worth noting for this clonotype: At one end, the junction sequence differs from germline, possibly due to a read error. This chain joins TRBV12-3 or TRBV12-4 and TRBJ2-6; TRBD1 is a possible D gene (6 bases). The CDR3 loop spans 17 amino acids. For the CDR3, the DNA is TGTGCCAGCAGCCCAAGGACAGTAACCTCTGCGGCCAACGTCCTGACTTTC. It is translated as CASSPRTVTSAANVLTF.

This clonotype was seen at least ten times. V and J are TRBV6-1 and TRBJ2-7; 9 positions agree with TRBD1. V shed 6 bases and J 1 base; nucleotides not matched to a gene: 4. Per the germline V gene, CDR1 is MNHNS and CDR2 is SASEGT. The length of the CDR3 is 14 residues. The CDR3 nucleotides read TGTGCCAGCAGACTGGGACAGGGTTCCTACGAGCAGTACGTC. The encoded protein is CASRLGQGSYEQYV.

This clonotype was counted ten times or more. This sequence joins TRBV15 and TRBJ2-5; the D gene could be TRBD1 or TRBD2 (5 bases each). This CDR3 region has 15 residues. Germline V gene data show CDR1 as LNHNV and CDR2 as YYDKDF (reference sequence). V lost 1 base, J lost 0 bases, and 9 bases lay in between. In DNA form, the CDR3 reads TGTGCCACCAGCAGAGGAGGGACGAACCAAGAGACCCAGTACTTC. Encoded protein: CATSRGGTNQETQYF.

This clonotype was detected many times. The V and J genes are TRBV7-2 and TRBJ1-1; D is perhaps TRBD1 (5 bases). The CDR3 runs 15 residues. CDR1 is SGHTA and CDR2 is FQGNSA in the germline V gene. Trimming took off 1 base at V and 2 bases at J, with 11 bases between the two ends. CDR3 DNA: TGTGCCAGCAGCTTAGAACCTGGGGACAACACTGAAGCTTTCTTT. It encodes CASSLEPGDNTEAFF.

This clonotype has a count of ten or more. The chain employs TRBV29-1 and TRBJ2-1; D remains ambiguous. Per germline, CDR1 SQVTM and CDR2 ANQGSEA. V dropped 6 bases and J dropped 5 bases, with 14 bases sitting between them. There are 13 residues in the CDR3. In DNA, the CDR3 is TGCAGCGTGCTTCCCACGGCCCACAATGAGCAGTTCTTC. Protein sequence: CSVLPTAHNEQFF.

The gene calls are TRBV5-1 and TRBJ2-7, with 8 bases identical to TRBD1. V lost 4 bases and J lost 4; bases outside the gene matches: 10. This CDR3 has 15 residues. From germline, CDR1 is SGHRS and CDR2 YFSETQ. The CDR3 bases are TGCGCCAGCAGCCCCCCGGACAGGGCAGGGTACGAGCAGTACTTC. Protein product: CASSPPDRAGYEQYF. Together with reference TRBV5-1 and TRBJ2-7, the CDR3 gives the full variable domain: KAGVTQTPRYLIKTRGQQVTLSCSPISGHRSVSWYQQTPGQGLQFLFEYFSETQRNKGNFPGRFSGRQFSNSRSEMNVSTLELGDSALYLCASSPPDRAGYEQYFGPGTRLTVT.